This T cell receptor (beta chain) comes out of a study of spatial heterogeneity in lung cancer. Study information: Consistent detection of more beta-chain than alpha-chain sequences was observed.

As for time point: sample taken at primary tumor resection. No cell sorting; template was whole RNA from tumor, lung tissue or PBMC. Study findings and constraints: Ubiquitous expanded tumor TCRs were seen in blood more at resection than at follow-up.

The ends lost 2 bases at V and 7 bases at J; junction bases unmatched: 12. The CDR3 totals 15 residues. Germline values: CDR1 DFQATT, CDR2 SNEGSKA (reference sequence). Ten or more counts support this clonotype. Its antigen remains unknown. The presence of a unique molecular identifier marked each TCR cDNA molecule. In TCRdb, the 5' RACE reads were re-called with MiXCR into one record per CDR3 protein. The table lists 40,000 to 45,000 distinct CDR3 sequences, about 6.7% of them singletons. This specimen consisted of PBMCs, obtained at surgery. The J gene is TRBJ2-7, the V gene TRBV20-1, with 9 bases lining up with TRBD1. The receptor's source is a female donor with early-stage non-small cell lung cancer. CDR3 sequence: CSARNETGGAWEQYF. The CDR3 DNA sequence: TGCAGTGCTAGAAACGAGACAGGGGGAGCCTGGGAGCAGTACTTC.